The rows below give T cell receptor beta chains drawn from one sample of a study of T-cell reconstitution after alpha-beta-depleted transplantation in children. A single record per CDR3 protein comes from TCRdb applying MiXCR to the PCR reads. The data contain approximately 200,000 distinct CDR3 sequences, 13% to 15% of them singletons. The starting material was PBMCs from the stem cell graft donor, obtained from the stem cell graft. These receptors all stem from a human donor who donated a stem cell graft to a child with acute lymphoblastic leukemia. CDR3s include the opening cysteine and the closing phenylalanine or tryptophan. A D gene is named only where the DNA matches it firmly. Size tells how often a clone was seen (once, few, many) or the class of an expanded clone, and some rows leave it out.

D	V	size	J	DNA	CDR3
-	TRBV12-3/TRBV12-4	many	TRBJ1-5	TGTGCCAGCAGACTCAACCGGCAGCCAAATCAGCCCCAGCATTTT	CASRLNRQPNQPQHF
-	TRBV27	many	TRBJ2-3	TGTGCCAGCAGGGGGGCGGGAGTTAGCACAGATACGCAGTATTTT	CASRGAGVSTDTQYF
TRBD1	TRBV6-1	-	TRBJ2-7	TGTGCCAGCACCTCGGGGGGGACAGGGGGCTACGAGCAGTACTTC	CASTSGGTGGYEQYF
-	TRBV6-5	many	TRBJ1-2	TGTGCCAGCAGTTACTCGGCGGAGACCTATGGCTACACCTTC	CASSYSAETYGYTF
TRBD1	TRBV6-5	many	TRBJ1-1	TGTGCCAGCAGGGGACAGGGGGCCGGGAACACTGAAGCTTTCTTT	CASRGQGAGNTEAFF
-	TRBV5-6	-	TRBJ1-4	TGTGCCAGCAGCTTGGTCGACAGGAGTAATGAAAAACTGTTTTTT	CASSLVDRSNEKLFF
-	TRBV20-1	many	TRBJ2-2	TGCAGTGCTCCCAGGGTTTGGACCGGGGAGCTGTTTTTT	CSAPRVWTGELFF
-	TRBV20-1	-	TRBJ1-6	TGCAGTGCTAGAGAAGGGGTTTTGACACCCCTCCACTTT	CSAREGVLTPLHF
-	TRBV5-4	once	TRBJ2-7	TGTGCCAGCAGGTCGGACTTCTCCTCCTACGAGCAGTACTTC	CASRSDFSSYEQYF
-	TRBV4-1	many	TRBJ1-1	TGCGCCAGCAGCCAAGGGAGCTTAGTCACTGAAGCTTTCTTT	CASSQGSLVTEAFF
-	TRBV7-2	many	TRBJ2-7	TGTGCCAGCAGCTTAAAGACAGGTGGGGAATCCTACGAGCAGTACTTC	CASSLKTGGESYEQYF
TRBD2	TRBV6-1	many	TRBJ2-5	TGTGCCAGCACCTCTAGCGGGAAACAAGAGACCCAGTACTTC	CASTSSGKQETQYF
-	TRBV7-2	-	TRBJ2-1	TGTGCCAGCAGCTTGGGCATCAGCTCCTACAATGAGCAGTTCTTC	CASSLGISSYNEQFF
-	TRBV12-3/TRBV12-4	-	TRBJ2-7	TGTGCCAGCAGTTTAGGGGCGGGAAGATACTACGAGCAGTACTTC	CASSLGAGRYYEQYF
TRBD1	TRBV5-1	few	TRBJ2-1	TGCGCCAGCAGCTTAGAAGGGGGCCTATCCTACAATGAGCAGTTCTTC	CASSLEGGLSYNEQFF